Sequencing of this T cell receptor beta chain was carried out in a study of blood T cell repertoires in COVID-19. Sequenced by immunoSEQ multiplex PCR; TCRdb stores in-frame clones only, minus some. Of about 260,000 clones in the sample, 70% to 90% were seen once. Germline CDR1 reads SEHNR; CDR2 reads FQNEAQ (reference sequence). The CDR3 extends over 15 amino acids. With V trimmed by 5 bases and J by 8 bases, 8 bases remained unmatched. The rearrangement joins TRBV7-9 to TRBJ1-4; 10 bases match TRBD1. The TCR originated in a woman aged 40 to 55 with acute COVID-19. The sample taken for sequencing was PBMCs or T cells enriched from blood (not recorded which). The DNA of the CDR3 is TGTGCCAGCAGCGGCGGACAGGGGGAAGGCGAAAAACTGTTTTTT. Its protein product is CASSGGQGEGEKLFF.